This TCR beta chain derives from a study of blood T cell repertoires in COVID-19. Across the whole study: The United States, Italy and Spain were the sources of the acute and convalescent COVID-19 samples.

The CDR3 runs to 15 residues. CDR1 and CDR2 from the germline V gene are LNHDA and SQIVND (reference sequence). V lost 7 bases and J lost 4, with 19 bases in between. Under the authors' procedure: Reference gene primer amplification gave estimated nucleated cell counts. The table came from immunoSEQ multiplex PCR; TCRdb's copy has only in-frame clones and leaves some out. V and J calls and clone size are those listed in that table; D and trimming were worked out from the DNA. The repertoire includes 120,000 to 150,000 clones, about 81% of them detected once, and roughly 4% sits in the top ten. Input material: peripheral blood. The genes are TRBV19 and TRBJ1-2; TRBD1 might be the D (6 bases). This TCR was sampled from a woman of 80 years or more with acute or convalescent COVID-19. For the CDR3, the DNA is TGTGCCAGTATCCCCAGGGGATCACTGGGCTATGGCTACACCTTC. It specifies CASIPRGSLGYGYTF.